Given below is one TCR beta chain in context. Participant reports of clinical history set cohort assignment. These data come from a study of blood T cell repertoires in COVID-19. Across the whole study: Spain, Italy and the United States supplied samples that represented acute and convalescent COVID-19. The analysed material was cDNA or gDNA that came from T cells, B-cell-depleted T cells, or PBMCs.

Source study methods: For nucleated cells, counts were estimated from reference gene primer amplification. The assay was immunoSEQ multiplex PCR, and TCRdb's table has in-frame clones only and misses some. From that table come the V and J calls and clone size; the DNA was used to work out D and trimming. Among some 160,000 clones listed, roughly 85% were seen once. This CDR3 has 17 residues. Germline V gives CDR1 SGHDT, CDR2 YYEEEE. Trimming left V 1 base short and J 7 bases short, with 21 bases between. The V gene is TRBV5-6, the J gene TRBJ2-1; possible D gene TRBD1, 5 bases. This receptor was obtained from a woman aged 70-85 years in a cohort exposed to, infected with or recovered from COVID-19 (not recorded which). The specimen sequenced was PBMCs or T cells enriched from blood (not recorded which). The CDR3 region is CASSLWGTLTPLNEQFF. Here the CDR3 DNA reads TGTGCCAGCAGCTTGTGGGGCACCTTAACCCCTCTTAATGAGCAGTTCTTC.